The 21 T cell receptor beta chains in this list originate from one sample, sequenced in a study of blood T cell repertoires in COVID-19. Assay used: immunoSEQ multiplex PCR; TCRdb lists only in-frame clones, some missing. Of approximately 260,000 clones listed, about 80% were seen once; the top ten hold about 3%. The sample consisted of PBMCs or T cells enriched from blood (not recorded which). The source of these receptors is a man between 50 and 59 years old who had recovered from COVID-19.

The chain carries TRBV28 and TRBJ2-1, with 13 bases lining up with TRBD2. V lost 5 bases to trimming and J lost 4 bases; unmatched junction nucleotides: 2. The germline V gene has CDR1 MDHEN and CDR2 SYDVKM. There are 15 residues in the CDR3. The CDR3 DNA reads TGTGCCAGCAGTCGACTAGCGGGAGGTTACAATGAGCAGTTCTTC. Its protein is CASSRLAGGYNEQFF.

The CDR3 here is CASSRDIDTGELFF. CDR3 DNA: TGCGCCAGCAGCCGTGACATCGACACCGGGGAGCTGTTTTTT. The rearrangement links TRBV5-1 to TRBJ2-2; D unclear. CDR1 and CDR2 from the germline V gene are SGHRS and YFSETQ. The CDR3 length is 14 residues. The V gene lost 4 bases and the J gene lost 3 bases, with 10 bases spanning the gap.

This chain connects TRBV30 to TRBJ2-7; D may be TRBD1 (5 bases). Trimming left V 7 bases short and J 7 bases short, with 23 bases between. This CDR3 has 14 residues. CDR1 is GTSNPN, CDR2 SVGIG, per germline (reference sequence). The CDR3 region has the DNA TGTGCCTCGCACCCCTTGACGGCAGGGCAAGAGCAGTACTTC. Protein: CASHPLTAGQEQYF.

The V gene is TRBV28, the J gene TRBJ2-7, with D possibly being TRBD1 (6 bases). CDR1 and CDR2 from the germline V gene are MDHEN and SYDVKM. The V and J ends lost 4 bases and 1 base respectively, with 8 bases between them. The length of the CDR3 is 13 residues. For the CDR3, the DNA is TGTGCCAGCAGTTACCAGGGGTCCTACGAGCAGTACTTC. Amino acid sequence: CASSYQGSYEQYF.

This rearrangement joins TRBV20-1 to TRBJ1-2; D may be TRBD1 (5 bases). The CDR3 contains 11 residues. Germline V gives CDR1 DFQATT, CDR2 SNEGSKA (reference sequence). The CDR3 loop is CSPGLSGGYTF. CDR3 in DNA: TGCAGCCCGGGACTGAGTGGAGGCTACACCTTC.

This clone was seen a few times. The V call is TRBV7-2, the J call TRBJ1-1, with D maybe TRBD1 (5 bases). The V end was cut by 8 bases, the J end by 0 bases, with 10 bases between. Germline CDR1 reads SGHTA; CDR2 reads FQGNSA. The CDR3 has 13 amino acids. CDR3 in DNA: TGTGCCAGCGGGGCCTTTATGAACACTGAAGCTTTCTTT. It is translated as CASGAFMNTEAFF.

In DNA form, the CDR3 reads TGTGCCAGCAGCTCGCGGGGATCAATCCCAGATACGCAGTATTTT. It encodes CASSSRGSIPDTQYF. This chain joins TRBV11-2 and TRBJ2-3, with D possibly being TRBD2 (6 bases). Germline V gene data show CDR1 as SGHAT and CDR2 as FQNNGV. The CDR3 spans 15 residues. V lost 4 bases and J 4 bases, leaving 15 bases between the germline ends.

J is TRBJ2-5 and V is TRBV19; 8 bases are shared with TRBD2. V gave up 5 bases and J gave up 5 bases; unmatched junction bases: 10. Germline CDR1 reads LNHDA; CDR2 reads SQIVND (reference sequence). The CDR3 loop spans 15 amino acids. Written as DNA, the CDR3 is TGTGCCAGTAGTGCCCGGACTAGCCCCGTGGAGACCCAGTACTTC. It specifies CASSARTSPVETQYF.

The chain links TRBV7-8 to TRBJ1-6; 7 nucleotides line up with TRBD1. Per the germline V gene, CDR1 is SGHVS and CDR2 is FQNEAQ. This CDR3 region has 16 residues. V dropped 7 bases and J dropped 8; count of bases not matched to a gene: 14. This chain's CDR3 is CASKLAGTAAYSPLHF. The CDR3 DNA reads TGTGCCAGCAAGCTCGCGGGGACAGCCGCGTATTCACCCCTCCACTTT.

J is TRBJ2-6 and V is TRBV27; no firm D call. The germline gives CDR1 MNHEY, CDR2 SMNVEV (reference sequence). Trimming removed 3 bases from V and 3 bases from J, with 15 bases in between. This CDR3 spans 17 amino acids. DNA for the CDR3: TGTGCCAGCAGTTTCGTTTTCCGCGCTATTGGGGCCAACGTCCTGACTTTC. Encoded protein: CASSFVFRAIGANVLTF.

The genes are TRBV27 and TRBJ1-2; no reliable D call. The germline CDR1 and CDR2 sequences are MNHEY and SMNVEV (reference sequence). Trimming took off 3 bases at V and 3 bases at J, with 8 bases between the two ends. The CDR3 contains 13 residues. CDR3 nucleotide sequence: TGTGCCAGCAGTTTTAAGAGGGACTATGGCTACACCTTC. It is translated as CASSFKRDYGYTF.

The gene calls are TRBV27 and TRBJ1-5, with D possibly matching TRBD1 (6 bases). Trimming shortened V by 0 bases and J by 5 bases, and 11 bases separated the two germline ends. CDR3 length: 15 amino acids. Germline-derived CDR1 and CDR2 are MNHEY and SMNVEV (reference sequence). The CDR3 here is CASSLSAQGYQPQHF. The CDR3 bases are TGTGCCAGCAGTTTATCGGCACAGGGATATCAGCCCCAGCATTTT.

The chain couples TRBV11-1 to TRBJ1-1; maybe TRBD1 (5 bases). The CDR3 sequence is 15 residues long. Per the germline V gene, CDR1 is SGHAT and CDR2 is FQDESV (reference sequence). The ends were cut back, 5 bases at V and 0 bases at J, with 13 bases in the middle. The CDR3 spells CASSHAGLLNTEAFF. CDR3 DNA: TGTGCCAGCAGCCATGCGGGACTCCTGAACACTGAAGCTTTCTTT. The whole variable domain, filled in from reference TRBV11-1 and TRBJ1-1, reads EAEVAQSPRYKITEKSQAVAFWCDPISGHATLYWYRQILGQGPELLVQFQDESVVDDSQLPKDRFSAERLKGVDSTLKIQPAELGDSAMYLCASSHAGLLNTEAFFGQGTRLTVV.

This clone was counted a few times. V gene TRBV5-1 combines with J gene TRBJ1-1; D is possibly TRBD1 (5 bases). CDR3 size: 14 residues. With 1 base removed from V and 3 bases from J, the gap between germline ends came to 10 bases. Looked up from germline, CDR1 is SGHRS and CDR2 is YFSETQ. CDR3 DNA sequence: TGCGCCAGCAGCTTGAAGGGGCAGGACACTGAAGCTTTCTTT. This translates into CASSLKGQDTEAFF.

The count of this clone is one. The chain combines TRBV19 with TRBJ1-2, with TRBD1 identical over 9 bases. From germline, CDR1 is LNHDA and CDR2 SQIVND (reference sequence). The ends lost 5 bases at V and 2 bases at J; junction bases unmatched: 9. The CDR3 consists of 16 residues. The CDR3: CASSLPWDRANYGYTF. CDR3 DNA: TGTGCCAGTAGTTTACCCTGGGACAGGGCCAACTATGGCTACACCTTC.

The rearrangement joins TRBV11-2 to TRBJ2-5; D gene ambiguous. CDR1 SGHAT and CDR2 FQNNGV come from the germline V gene. This CDR3 contains 15 residues. V lost 0 bases, J lost 4 bases, and 12 bases lay in between. CDR3: CASSLDLRGGETQYF. CDR3 DNA sequence: TGTGCCAGCAGCTTAGATCTTAGAGGTGGAGAGACCCAGTACTTC.

This clone has a handful of counts. The CDR3 loop reads CAIEPDQGSEAFF. CDR3 coding DNA: TGTGCCATCGAACCCGATCAGGGTTCAGAGGCTTTCTTT. V gene TRBV2 combines with J gene TRBJ1-1; D is possibly TRBD1 (5 bases). The CDR3 extends over 13 amino acids. Trimming stripped 10 bases from V and 11 bases from J, with 23 bases between. In germline, CDR1 is SNHLY, CDR2 FYNNEI.

This chain uses TRBV10-3 with TRBJ1-1; D may be TRBD1 (5 bases). The V end was cut by 4 bases, the J end by 7 bases, with 10 bases between. The germline V gene encodes CDR1 ENHRY and CDR2 SYGVKD. This CDR3 is 12 amino acids long. The CDR3 spells CAISGSGDEAFF. CDR3 in DNA: TGTGCCATCAGTGGATCGGGGGATGAAGCTTTCTTT.

The chain joins TRBV2 to TRBJ2-7; 7 nucleotides line up with TRBD2. V lost 8 bases to trimming and J lost 4 bases; unmatched junction nucleotides: 2. This CDR3 is built from 11 residues. Per the germline V gene, CDR1 is SNHLY and CDR2 is FYNNEI. CDR3: CASAGVYEQYF. The CDR3 DNA is TGTGCCAGCGCGGGAGTTTACGAGCAGTACTTC.

The rearrangement joins TRBV5-1 to TRBJ2-7; the match to TRBD2 covers 9 bases. CDR1 is SGHRS and CDR2 is YFSETQ in the germline V gene. V lost 0 bases to trimming and J lost 1 base; unmatched junction nucleotides: 2. There are 15 residues in the CDR3. The CDR3 spells CASSLVAGDSYEQYF. CDR3 coding DNA: TGCGCCAGCAGCTTGGTAGCGGGGGATTCCTACGAGCAGTACTTC.

This rearrangement joins TRBV3-1 (or the pseudogene TRBV3-2) to TRBJ2-7; no reliable D call. The CDR3 is 11 residues long. The germline CDR1 and CDR2 sequences are LGHDT and YNNKEL (reference sequence). The germline V and J ends were trimmed by 2 bases and 5 bases, with 4 bases remaining between them. The CDR3 nucleotides read TGTGCCAGCAGCCAAACGGACGAGCAGTACTTC. Amino acid sequence: CASSQTDEQYF.